Following are 29 T cell receptor beta chains from one sample sequenced in a study of T cells in Graves' hyperthyroidism and ophthalmopathy. Amplification yielded TCR beta CDR3 regions, with RNA transcripts as the source. Researchers ran a first-round RT-PCR on the TCR CDR3 using the HTBI primer set. MiXCR, applied by TCRdb to the multiplex PCR reads, yields one record per CDR3 protein. The sample holds around 300,000 distinct CDR3 sequences, 12% to 15% seen once. Sequencing input: blood. Every receptor here comes from a woman aged 45-59 years with Graves' hyperthyroidism that later progressed to Graves' ophthalmopathy.

There are a few counts of this clonotype. The chain employs TRBV6-1 and TRBJ2-7; the match to TRBD1 covers 9 bases. Germline CDR1 MNHNS, CDR2 SASEGT. The CDR3 sequence is 15 residues long. After removal of 4 bases from V and 4 bases from J, the junction contained 8 bases not matched to a gene. In DNA, the CDR3 is TGTGCCAGCAGTGCCTCCCGCGGGACAGGGTACGAGCAGTACTTC. This sequence encodes CASSASRGTGYEQYF.

V usage is TRBV11-2 and J usage is TRBJ2-3; D may be TRBD2 (5 bases). Germline V lookup: CDR1 SGHAT, CDR2 FQNNGV. The CDR3 spans 15 residues. Trimming removed 5 bases at V and 4 bases at J, with 16 bases between. For the CDR3, the DNA is TGTGCCAGCAGCCCCCAAGGGTCTAGCCCAGATACGCAGTATTTT. This gives the protein CASSPQGSSPDTQYF.

This clonotype was seen repeatedly, ten times or more. J is TRBJ2-3 and V is TRBV20-1; no definite D call. The CDR3 contains 12 residues. The V end lost 6 bases, the J end lost 8 bases, and 15 bases lay between the germline ends. In germline, CDR1 is DFQATT, CDR2 SNEGSKA (reference sequence). The CDR3 nucleotides are TGCAGTGCCAACCCTGACCCCTTTACGCAGTATTTT. Its translation: CSANPDPFTQYF.

This clonotype was detected only a few times. The chain uses TRBV20-1 and TRBJ2-7; D is ambiguous. CDR3 length: 13 amino acids. Germline CDR1 and CDR2: DFQATT and SNEGSKA (reference sequence). V was pared by 0 bases and J by 3 bases, with 9 bases between. This CDR3 reads CSARDRVRYEQYF. The CDR3 coding sequence is TGCAGTGCTAGAGATCGGGTCCGCTACGAGCAGTACTTC.

Ten or more counts support this clonotype. The V gene is TRBV11-2, the J gene TRBJ2-5; D not resolved. V lost 0 bases to trimming and J lost 7 bases, with 9 bases between them. The CDR3 is made up of 13 amino acids. The germline CDR1 and CDR2 sequences are SGHAT and FQNNGV. In DNA form, the CDR3 reads TGTGCCAGCAGCTTAGACATATCAGGGACCCAGTACTTC. Translating gives CASSLDISGTQYF.

Ten or more counts support this clonotype. V usage is TRBV7-3 and J usage is TRBJ2-1; 10 nucleotides line up with TRBD2. The CDR3 contains 16 residues. The ends lost 2 bases at V and 4 bases at J; junction bases unmatched: 5. Germline CDR1 SGHTA, CDR2 FQGTGA. The CDR3, as DNA: TGTGCCAGCAGCTTAGGGCCTAGCGGGAGTTACAATGAGCAGTTCTTC. Amino acid sequence: CASSLGPSGSYNEQFF.

This chain connects TRBV7-9 to TRBJ2-5, with D perhaps TRBD1 or TRBD2 (5 bases each). Trimming removed 5 bases from V and 2 bases from J, with 12 bases in between. The CDR3 has 14 residues. The V gene's germline CDR1 is SEHNR and CDR2 FQNEAQ (reference sequence). CDR3 amino acids: CASSQGTFQETQYF. In DNA, the CDR3 is TGTGCCAGCAGCCAAGGGACGTTTCAAGAGACCCAGTACTTC.

There are many counts of this clonotype. V is TRBV11-2 and J is TRBJ2-4; D possibly corresponds to TRBD2 (6 bases). Trimming took 2 bases from V and 4 from J, leaving 15 bases between them. CDR1 and CDR2 (germline): SGHAT, FQNNGV. The CDR3 spans 16 residues. Here the CDR3 reads CASSLLRPGDKNIQYF. In DNA, the CDR3 is TGTGCCAGCAGCTTACTCCGCCCGGGAGATAAAAACATTCAGTACTTC.

About this clonotype itself: Lacking the conserved final phenylalanine or tryptophan, this CDR3 likely reflects a read error. This chain uses TRBV12-3 or TRBV12-4 with TRBJ2-1, with D tentatively TRBD1 (5 bases). V was clipped by 5 bases and J by 5 bases, with 28 bases between them. This CDR3 is built from 19 residues. CDR3 sequence: CASSLGQGALSRGHNEQFS. In DNA form, the CDR3 reads TGTGCCAGCAGTCTCGGGCAAGGGGCGTTGAGTAGAGGACACAATGAGCAGTTCTCC.

The chain is built from TRBV2 and TRBJ1-5, with D possibly being TRBD1 (5 bases). V was cut by 10 bases and J by 6 bases, with 13 bases left in between. CDR1 and CDR2 from the germline V gene are SNHLY and FYNNEI. The CDR3 contains 12 residues. The CDR3 loop reads CATRGGSQPQHF. The DNA of the CDR3 is TGTGCCACCCGGGGGGGGAGTCAGCCCCAGCATTTT.

The V and J genes are TRBV5-1 and TRBJ2-2; tentatively, D is TRBD1 (5 bases). Germline-derived CDR1 and CDR2 are SGHRS and YFSETQ. The CDR3 runs to 15 residues. Trimming cost V 0 bases and J 2 bases, with 8 bases left between them. CDR3 in amino acids: CASSLERGNTGELFF. As DNA, the CDR3 is TGCGCCAGCAGCTTGGAAAGGGGTAACACCGGGGAGCTGTTTTTT.

This clonotype was observed a few times. V gene TRBV5-6 combines with J gene TRBJ2-7; TRBD2 might be the D (6 bases). The length of the CDR3 is 15 residues. Trimming took off 2 bases at V and 0 bases at J, with 12 bases between the two ends. Germline lookup yields CDR1 SGHDT and CDR2 YYEEEE. The CDR3 DNA sequence: TGTGCCAGCAGCTTTATTGGGACTTCCTCCTACGAGCAGTACTTC. It yields the protein CASSFIGTSSYEQYF.

This clonotype has at least ten counts. This chain uses TRBV7-9 with TRBJ1-2; D gene unclear. This CDR3 contains 13 residues. Germline lookup yields CDR1 SEHNR and CDR2 FQNEAQ (reference sequence). Deletions cut 1 base from V and 6 bases from J, with 9 bases between. The CDR3, as DNA: TGTGCCAGCAGCTTAGGGGAGTGGGATGGCTACACCTTC. It yields the protein CASSLGEWDGYTF.

The sample holds many counts of this clonotype. CDR3 residues: CASSLGLESYNEQFF. The CDR3 coding sequence is TGCGCCAGCAGCTTGGGCCTAGAGTCCTACAATGAGCAGTTCTTC. The chain joins TRBV5-1 to TRBJ2-1; no reliable D call. The CDR3 spans 15 residues. The V gene's germline CDR1 is SGHRS and CDR2 YFSETQ. V was shortened by 0 bases and J by 1 base, with 8 bases between the two germline ends.

This clonotype was picked up a small number of times. The chain is built from TRBV5-1 and TRBJ2-1; 7 bases fit TRBD1. CDR1 is SGHRS and CDR2 is YFSETQ in the germline V gene. CDR3 length: 16 residues. Germline trimming cut 0 bases from V and 4 bases from J; bases unmatched to any gene: 7. The CDR3 here is CASSLVTGNTYNEQFF. CDR3 sequence (DNA): TGCGCCAGCAGCTTGGTGACAGGGAATACGTACAATGAGCAGTTCTTC.

This clonotype was detected ten times or more. The DNA of the CDR3 is TGTGCCAGCAGCTTAGATCGGCAGAGTGAAAAACTGTTTTTT. Encoded protein: CASSLDRQSEKLFF. The chain carries TRBV11-2 and TRBJ1-4; D is unclear. V was clipped by 0 bases and J by 7 bases, with 9 bases between them. CDR1 SGHAT and CDR2 FQNNGV come from the germline V gene. CDR3 size: 14 residues. The full variable domain, rest sourced from reference TRBV11-2 and TRBJ1-4, is EAGVAQSPRYKIIEKRQSVAFWCNPISGHATLYWYQQILGQGPKLLIQFQNNGVVDDSQLPKDRFSAERLKGVDSTLKIQPAKLEDSAVYLCASSLDRQSEKLFFGSGTQLSVL.

The chain has TRBV7-9 and TRBJ1-6, with 7 bases that match TRBD1. There are 15 residues in the CDR3. Germline V CDR1 and CDR2: SEHNR, FQNEAQ (reference sequence). V lost 2 bases, J lost 7 bases, and 5 bases stayed unmatched. In DNA, the CDR3 is TGTGCCAGCAGCTTACCCGGACAGGCAAATTCACCCCTCCACTTT. Its protein product is CASSLPGQANSPLHF.

At least ten counts were recorded for this clonotype. The chain combines TRBV11-2 with TRBJ2-5; D uncertain. Germline lookup yields CDR1 SGHAT and CDR2 FQNNGV. Trimming shortened V by 1 base and J by 5 bases, and 11 bases separated the two germline ends. The CDR3 is 14 amino acids. DNA for the CDR3: TGTGCCAGCAGCTTAGTCCCGACATCGGAGACCCAGTACTTC. Protein product: CASSLVPTSETQYF.

In DNA form, the CDR3 reads TGTGCCAGCAGCCGTCTAGCGGGAGCGGGGGCAGAGACCCAGTACTTC. This gives the protein CASSRLAGAGAETQYF. The chain combines TRBV7-9 with TRBJ2-5; 10 bases align to TRBD2. The V gene end was trimmed by 5 bases and the J gene end by 4 bases; junction bases not matched to a gene: 10. Germline values: CDR1 SEHNR, CDR2 FQNEAQ (reference sequence). This CDR3 region has 16 residues. Based on the CDR3 plus reference TRBV7-9 and TRBJ2-5, the full variable domain is DTGVSQNPRHKITKRGQNVTFRCDPISEHNRLYWYRQTLGQGPEFLTYFQNEAQLEKSRLLSDRFSAERPKGSFSTLEIQRTEQGDSAMYLCASSRLAGAGAETQYFGPGTRLLVL.

This clonotype was seen many times. CDR3 loop: CATRAVGYSPEQYF. CDR3 nucleotide sequence: TGCGCCACAAGAGCGGTGGGATATTCCCCCGAGCAGTACTTC. The V call is TRBV5-1, the J call TRBJ2-7, with D possibly being TRBD2 (5 bases). This CDR3 comprises 14 residues. Trimming left V 9 bases short and J 6 bases short, with 22 bases between. Germline CDR1 reads SGHRS; CDR2 reads YFSETQ.

The V gene is TRBV6-1, the J gene TRBJ1-5; 11 bases are shared with TRBD1. V gave up 6 bases and J gave up 6 bases; unmatched junction bases: 7. Germline values: CDR1 MNHNS, CDR2 SASEGT. The CDR3 is made up of 15 amino acids. The CDR3 DNA follows: TGTGCCAGCAGCTGGGGGACAGGGGGGTCTCAGCCCCAGCATTTT. Protein product: CASSWGTGGSQPQHF.

This chain links TRBV5-4 with TRBJ2-1; 12 positions agree with TRBD2. V gave up 4 bases and J gave up 1 base; unmatched junction bases: 3. From germline, CDR1 is SGHNT and CDR2 YYREEE (reference sequence). The length of the CDR3 is 16 residues. CDR3 amino acids: CASSTTSGRSYNEQFF. The CDR3 DNA sequence: TGTGCCAGCAGCACGACTAGCGGGAGATCCTACAATGAGCAGTTCTTC. The full variable domain, with the rest looked up from reference TRBV5-4 and TRBJ2-1, is ETGVTQSPTHLIKTRGQQVTLRCSSQSGHNTVSWYQQALGQGPQFIFQYYREEENGRGNFPPRFSGLQFPNYSSELNVNALELDDSALYLCASSTTSGRSYNEQFFGPGTRLTVL.

This clonotype has more than one count but fewer than ten. This chain links TRBV24-1 with TRBJ2-3; no definite D call. Trimming took off 9 bases at V and 3 bases at J, with 12 bases between the two ends. Germline assignment: CDR1 KGHDR and CDR2 SFDVKD. The CDR3 runs 13 residues. The CDR3 loop is CATSSLGTDTQYF. The CDR3, as DNA: TGTGCCACCTCCTCCCTGGGAACAGATACGCAGTATTTT.

This clonotype has a handful of counts. The chain is built from TRBV5-1 and TRBJ1-2; the D is unclear. The CDR3 length is 14 residues. Trimming pared 5 bases from V and 4 bases from J, leaving 15 bases between. The germline V gene encodes CDR1 SGHRS and CDR2 YFSETQ. The CDR3 DNA follows: TGCGCCAGCAGACCTGGTACTACCGGCTATGGCTACACCTTC. This translates into CASRPGTTGYGYTF.

The genes are TRBV5-1 and TRBJ2-3; D remains unclear. Trimming removed 0 bases at V and 5 bases at J, with 10 bases between. The CDR3 contains 14 residues. Germline lookup yields CDR1 SGHRS and CDR2 YFSETQ. CDR3: CASSLGRSEDTQYF. DNA for the CDR3: TGCGCCAGCAGCTTGGGACGCTCAGAAGATACGCAGTATTTT.

This clonotype was recorded many times. The CDR3 spells CASAYRPYEQYF. The CDR3 DNA sequence: TGTGCCAGCGCTTACCGCCCTTACGAGCAGTACTTC. V is TRBV12-3 or TRBV12-4 and J is TRBJ2-7; D not certain. Between the trimmed V and J ends, which lost 8 bases and 4 bases, there was a span of 12 bases. This CDR3 is 12 amino acids long.

Many counts were recorded for this clonotype. This sequence joins TRBV30 and TRBJ2-7, with D maybe TRBD1 (6 bases). The CDR3 has 14 amino acids. Germline V gene data show CDR1 as GTSNPN and CDR2 as SVGIG (reference sequence). Trimming took off 5 bases at V and 2 bases at J, with 16 bases between the two ends. The CDR3 DNA sequence: TGTGCCTGGGAAAACGACAGGTCTCCCTACGAGCAGTACTTC. Its translation: CAWENDRSPYEQYF.

This clonotype was seen repeatedly, ten times or more. The rearrangement links TRBV20-1 to TRBJ2-7, with D perhaps TRBD2 (6 bases). The CDR3 totals 13 residues. The V end lost 1 base, the J end lost 6 bases, and 13 bases lay between the germline ends. CDR1 and CDR2 (germline): DFQATT, SNEGSKA (reference sequence). The CDR3 spells CSARAGELSEQYF. For the CDR3, the DNA is TGCAGTGCTAGAGCGGGGGAGCTTTCCGAGCAGTACTTC.

This clonotype was observed at least ten times. The V and J genes are TRBV30 and TRBJ1-4; D gene ambiguous. With 6 bases removed from V and 2 bases from J, the gap between germline ends came to 13 bases. The CDR3 runs to 14 residues. Germline V gene data show CDR1 as GTSNPN and CDR2 as SVGIG (reference sequence). In DNA form, the CDR3 reads TGTGCCTGCGCACTCAAGTTGACTAATGAAAAACTGTTTTTT. Encoded protein: CACALKLTNEKLFF. Full variable domain (outside the CDR3, taken from reference TRBV30 and TRBJ1-4): SQTIHQWPATLVQPVGSPLSLECTVEGTSNPNLYWYRQAAGRGLQLLFYSVGIGQISSEVPQNLSASRPQDRQFILSSKKLLLSDSGFYLCACALKLTNEKLFFGSGTQLSVL.